The 11 T cell receptor beta chains given below trace back to one sample, sequenced in a study of shared clonotypes between healthy human individuals. Here immunoSEQ multiplex PCR was the method, and the copy in TCRdb shows in-frame clones only, minus some. The table shows roughly 2.5 million clones, with roughly nine tenths occurring only once. The specimen was naive CD4+ T cells sorted from blood. Subset specified: CD45RA+ positively selected. The receptor source for this set is a man younger than 30 in good health.

The chain uses TRBV25-1 and TRBJ1-3; possible D gene TRBD1, 6 bases. The CDR3 has 14 amino acids. V lost 4 bases and J lost 0, with 7 bases in between. Germline-derived CDR1 and CDR2 are MGHDK and SYGVNS. CDR3 nucleotide sequence: TGTGCCAGCAGTGCACAGGGCTCTGGAAACACCATATATTTT. Translating it yields CASSAQGSGNTIYF. Variable domain in full (rest from reference TRBV25-1 and TRBJ1-3): EADIYQTPRYLVIGTGKKITLECSQTMGHDKMYWYQQDPGMELHLIHYSYGVNSTEKGDLSSESTVSRIRTEHFPLTLESARPSHTSQYLCASSAQGSGNTIYFGEGSWLTVV.

V usage is TRBV9 and J usage is TRBJ2-4; 13 bases map to TRBD2. This CDR3 has 19 residues. Per germline, CDR1 SGDLS and CDR2 YYNGEE. V trimming: 4 bases; J trimming: 3 bases; junction bases outside the gene matches: 13. The CDR3 bases are TGTGCCAGCAGCCCTCGTCCGACTAGCGGGGGGACAGTCAAAAACATTCAGTACTTC. Translating it yields CASSPRPTSGGTVKNIQYF.

The V gene is TRBV7-8, the J gene TRBJ2-1, with 7 bases identical to TRBD2. After removal of 6 bases from V and 6 bases from J, the junction contained 14 bases not matched to a gene. Germline V gene lookup returns CDR1 SGHVS and CDR2 FQNEAQ. CDR3 length: 16 residues. The CDR3 DNA reads TGTGCCAGCAGTACTAGCGCGCTGATTTTAGTCAATGAGCAGTTCTTC. It encodes CASSTSALILVNEQFF.

In its sample, this clone was seen once. The chain combines TRBV18 with TRBJ2-7, with 9 bases fitting TRBD1. The CDR3 loop spans 16 amino acids. V lost 6 bases, J lost 5 bases, and 14 bases stayed unmatched. Germline V CDR1 and CDR2: KGHSH, LQKENI. The CDR3 DNA reads TGTGCCAGCTCGAACCCGGACAGGGGCCGGGAGAACGAGCAGTACTTC. This translates into CASSNPDRGRENEQYF.

V gene TRBV27 combines with J gene TRBJ2-2; D remains unclear. Trimming pared 8 bases from V and 7 bases from J, leaving 8 bases between. The CDR3 totals 11 residues. CDR1 is MNHEY, CDR2 SMNVEV, per germline (reference sequence). Here the CDR3 DNA reads TGTGCCAGCCTGAGTTTCGGGGAGCTGTTTTTT. Translation: CASLSFGELFF.

The V and J genes are TRBV6-5 and TRBJ1-1; tentatively, D is TRBD1 (5 bases). Per germline, CDR1 MNHEY and CDR2 SVGAGI. The ends were cut back, 7 bases at V and 4 bases at J, with 16 bases in the middle. The CDR3 extends over 14 amino acids. CDR3 in amino acids: CASMGPGGSTEAFF. CDR3 bases: TGTGCCAGCATGGGGCCGGGGGGGAGCACTGAAGCTTTCTTT.

The chain's CDR3 is CASSSPGTPEKLFF. The CDR3 DNA is TGTGCCAGCTCATCGCCCGGGACACCAGAAAAACTGTTTTTT. The genes are TRBV18 and TRBJ1-4; D may be TRBD1 (6 bases). Germline CDR1 reads KGHSH; CDR2 reads LQKENI. The V and J ends lost 5 bases and 8 bases respectively, with 15 bases between them. There are 14 residues in the CDR3. Based on the CDR3 plus reference TRBV18 and TRBJ1-4, the full variable domain is NAGVMQNPRHLVRRRGQEARLRCSPMKGHSHVYWYRQLPEEGLKFMVYLQKENIIDESGMPKERFSAEFPKEGPSILRIQQVVRGDSAAYFCASSSPGTPEKLFFGSGTQLSVL.

The chain couples TRBV6-6 to TRBJ1-3; no clear D. CDR1 is MNHNY and CDR2 is SVGAGI in the germline V gene (reference sequence). Trimming took 4 bases from V and 2 from J, leaving 6 bases between them. This CDR3 is built from 13 residues. The CDR3 DNA is TGTGCCAGCAGTTCCTGGACTGGAAACACCATATATTTT. It encodes CASSSWTGNTIYF.

This chain uses TRBV19 with TRBJ1-2; D might be TRBD1 (5 bases). This CDR3 region has 15 residues. Trimming pared 3 bases from V and 5 bases from J, leaving 16 bases between. Germline V gives CDR1 LNHDA, CDR2 SQIVND (reference sequence). For the CDR3, the DNA is TGTGCCAGTAGTATGGTTACCGGGACTTCGTATGGCTACACCTTC. Translation: CASSMVTGTSYGYTF.

Comments on this clone: Other DNA variants within this sample encode the same CDR3. V usage is TRBV6-5 and J usage is TRBJ1-5; D is unresolved. Trimming took off 3 bases at V and 0 bases at J, with 6 bases between the two ends. Per the germline V gene, CDR1 is MNHEY and CDR2 is SVGAGI. The CDR3 length is 14 residues. The DNA of the CDR3 is TGTGCCAGCAGTTATAGTTATAGCAATCAGCCCCAGCATTTT. Translated, it gives CASSYSYSNQPQHF.

V and J are TRBV27 and TRBJ1-5; TRBD1 might be the D (5 bases). V was clipped by 4 bases and J by 1 base, with 11 bases between them. This CDR3 has 15 residues. Germline values: CDR1 MNHEY, CDR2 SMNVEV (reference sequence). DNA for the CDR3: TGTGCCAGCAGTTACCACCGGGGCAGCAATCAGCCCCAGCATTTT. Amino acids: CASSYHRGSNQPQHF.